This T cell receptor (beta chain) was identified in a study of T cell repertoires in cytomegalovirus infection. TCRdb reprocessed the reads with MiXCR, giving one entry per CDR3 protein. The sample holds approximately 50,000 distinct CDR3 sequences; around 20% are singletons and the top ten take around 80%. This clonotype has more than one count but fewer than ten. Its antigen is still unknown. The clonotype comes from a human donor in good health (CMV status not recorded). Some clones in this sample may be carry-over from other donors' samples. The sequencing used CD8+ T cells from cultured PBMCs, collected from culture after CMV antigen stimulation.

In nucleotides, the CDR3 is TGTGCCAGCAGCCGTAGAGGGACAGGGGGTAACGATGCAACTAATGAAAAACTGTTTTTT. Translation gives CASSRRGTGGNDATNEKLFF. The chain combines TRBV13 with TRBJ1-4; 11 bases line up with TRBD1. Germline assignment: CDR1 PRHDT and CDR2 FYEKMQ (reference sequence). Germline trimming cut 5 bases from V and 0 bases from J; bases unmatched to any gene: 14. This CDR3 spans 20 amino acids.